This entry concerns a single T cell receptor (beta chain). The sample belongs to a study of blood T cell repertoires in COVID-19. This CDR3 contains 15 residues. Germline CDR1 SGHRS, CDR2 YFSETQ. V dropped 1 base and J dropped 10; count of bases not matched to a gene: 10. In the original workflow: Reference gene primer amplification gave estimated nucleated cell counts. Clones were sequenced by immunoSEQ multiplex PCR, and TCRdb holds only the in-frame ones, with some missing. V and J calls and clone size follow that table, whereas D and trimming were derived from the DNA. Of tens of thousands of clones listed, around 88% were seen once; the top ten hold around 7.2%.

The TCR originated in a woman older than 75 with acute or convalescent COVID-19. The sample was peripheral blood. The genes are TRBV5-1 and TRBJ2-5, with TRBD2 matching 10 bases. The CDR3 sequence is CASSLRSGGASDQYF. The CDR3 DNA follows: TGCGCCAGCAGCTTGAGGAGCGGGGGGGCCTCGGACCAGTACTTC.